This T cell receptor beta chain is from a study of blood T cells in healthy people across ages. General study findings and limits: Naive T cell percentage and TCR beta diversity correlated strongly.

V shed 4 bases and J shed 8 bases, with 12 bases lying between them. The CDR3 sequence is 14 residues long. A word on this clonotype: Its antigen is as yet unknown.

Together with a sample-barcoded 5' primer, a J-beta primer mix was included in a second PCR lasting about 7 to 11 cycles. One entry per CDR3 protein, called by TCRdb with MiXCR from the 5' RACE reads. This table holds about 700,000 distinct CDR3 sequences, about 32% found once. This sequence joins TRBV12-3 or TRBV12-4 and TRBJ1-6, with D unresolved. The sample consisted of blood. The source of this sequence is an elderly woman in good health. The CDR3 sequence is CASSSWGQDSPLHF. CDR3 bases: TGTGCCAGCAGTTCATGGGGTCAAGATTCACCCCTCCACTTT.